This T cell receptor beta chain was recorded in a study of regulatory T cells in long-lasting Graves disease. Building the TCR beta libraries relied on iRepertoire HTBI primers, and CDR3 regions underwent Arm-PCR. A single record per CDR3 protein comes from TCRdb applying MiXCR to the multiplex PCR reads. The repertoire holds under 700,000 distinct CDR3 sequences, with roughly 16% as singletons. Germline CDR1 and CDR2: LNHDA and SQIVND (reference sequence). This CDR3 contains 14 residues. Time point: newly diagnosed GD, antithyroid drugs for less than 3 months. Isolated PBMC RNA provided the starting material for the TCR library. Whole-study results and caveats: Favored usage of TRBV28, TRBJ1-2 and TRBJ2-5 was recorded in persistent disease. Fewer public clonotypes were shared by new patients (around 960) than by persistent patients (fewer than 3,000).

Concerning this clonotype itself: Its matching antigen is unknown. An end of the junction differs from the germline gene, which may be a read error.

These data also featured in a second study, about T cells in Graves' hyperthyroidism and ophthalmopathy. From that paper: When ophthalmopathy did not progress within 18 months, Graves' hyperthyroidism was considered stable. Researchers ran a first-round RT-PCR on the TCR CDR3 using the HTBI primer set.

The sequenced sample was peripheral blood mononuclear cells (PBMCs), obtained at new diagnosis, from a patient treated with antithyroid drugs. The TCR originated in a woman between 40 and 65 years old with Graves disease. The rearrangement uses TRBV19 and TRBJ1-1, with 8 nucleotides matching TRBD1. CDR3 in amino acids: CASSTLQGAQSPGF. For the CDR3, the DNA is TGTGCCAGTAGTACTCTCCAGGGGGCACAAAGTCCGGGCTTT.